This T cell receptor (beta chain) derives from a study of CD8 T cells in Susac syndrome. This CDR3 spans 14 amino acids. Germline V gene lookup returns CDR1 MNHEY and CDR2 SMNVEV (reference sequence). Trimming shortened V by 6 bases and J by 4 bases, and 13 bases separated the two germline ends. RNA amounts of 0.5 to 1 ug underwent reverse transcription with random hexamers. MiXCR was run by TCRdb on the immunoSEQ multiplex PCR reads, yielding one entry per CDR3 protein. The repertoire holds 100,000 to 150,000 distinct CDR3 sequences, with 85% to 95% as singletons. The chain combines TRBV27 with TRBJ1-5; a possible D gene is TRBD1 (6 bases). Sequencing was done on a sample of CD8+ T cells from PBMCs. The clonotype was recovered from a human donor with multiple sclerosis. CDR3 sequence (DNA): TGTGCCAGCAGCCACCGAACAGGGAATCAGCCCCAGCATTTT. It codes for CASSHRTGNQPQHF.